Listed here are 28 T cell receptor beta chains from one sample, sequenced in a study of identical twins. MiXCR, applied by TCRdb to the 5' RACE reads, yields one record per CDR3 protein. The sample has under 300,000 distinct CDR3 sequences; around 8% are singletons. A further study also used this sample, focusing on yellow fever vaccine responses in identical twins.

Material: CD8+ T cells sorted from blood. The receptors were gathered from a woman between 18 and 29 years old in good health.

This clonotype was found a few times. The chain combines TRBV6-5 with TRBJ2-1; D might be TRBD1 (6 bases). The CDR3 runs to 15 residues. The germline gives CDR1 MNHEY, CDR2 SVGAGI. V lost 2 bases and J lost 2, with 10 bases in between. In nucleotides, the CDR3 is TGTGCCAGCAGTTACCACGAGGGGGCCTACAATGAGCAGTTCTTC. This codes for CASSYHEGAYNEQFF.

This sequence joins TRBV20-1 and TRBJ2-1, with 8 bases matching TRBD1. Looked up from germline, CDR1 is DFQATT and CDR2 is SNEGSKA (reference sequence). V was pared by 0 bases and J by 3 bases, with 4 bases of the junction left unmatched. The CDR3 is 15 amino acids. CDR3 loop: CSARDGDRGYNEQFF. Written as DNA, the CDR3 is TGCAGTGCTAGAGATGGAGACAGGGGCTACAATGAGCAGTTCTTC.

The chain recombines TRBV6-5 with TRBJ2-3; D possibly matches TRBD1 or TRBD2 (5 bases each). Germline V lookup: CDR1 MNHEY, CDR2 SVGAGI. V was cut by 1 base and J by 4 bases, with 6 bases left in between. The CDR3 spans 13 residues. The CDR3 DNA reads TGTGCCAGCAGTTACTTGGGGGCAGATACGCAGTATTTT. It yields the protein CASSYLGADTQYF.

The chain uses TRBV6-2 or TRBV6-3 and TRBJ2-5, with unresolved D. Trimming removed 11 bases from V and 5 bases from J, with 6 bases in between. This CDR3 contains 9 residues. The germline V gene has CDR1 MNHEY and CDR2 SVGEGT. This CDR3 reads CAVGETQYF. The CDR3 region has the DNA TGTGCCGTCGGGGAGACCCAGTACTTC.

This clonotype was counted at least ten times. The chain couples TRBV10-3 to TRBJ1-6, with D possibly matching TRBD1 (6 bases). CDR3 size: 12 residues. Germline loops: CDR1 ENHRY, CDR2 SYGVKD. The germline V and J ends were trimmed by 8 bases and 13 bases, with 15 bases remaining between them. As DNA, the CDR3 is TGTGCCATCGGGGGGGCTGGTACTCCCCTCCACTTT. Encoded protein: CAIGGAGTPLHF.

This clonotype showed up just a few times. One end of the junction fails to match germline, which may point to a read error. The chain combines TRBV30 with TRBJ2-1; D is perhaps TRBD1 or TRBD2 (5 bases each). This CDR3 is 12 amino acids long. Germline V gene data show CDR1 as GTSNPN and CDR2 as SVGIG (reference sequence). CDR3 coding DNA: TGTGCCTGGAGTGTGGAAGGGGACGCTCAGCTCTTC. It codes for CAWSVEGDAQLF. Complete variable domain (other parts from reference TRBV30 and TRBJ2-1): SQTIHQWPATLVQPVGSPLSLECTVEGTSNPNLYWYRQAAGRGLQLLFYSVGIGQISSEVPQNLSASRPQDRQFILSSKKLLLSDSGFYLCAWSVEGDAQLFGPGTRLTVL.

In its sample, this clonotype was seen a few times. V gene TRBV6-2 or TRBV6-3 combines with J gene TRBJ2-1; 12 bases are shared with TRBD2. The ends lost 7 bases at V and 6 bases at J; junction bases unmatched: 10. From germline, CDR1 is MNHEY and CDR2 SVGEGT. CDR3 length: 16 amino acids. The CDR3 region has the DNA TGTGCCAGCACCTTTAGACTAGCGGGAGAGTCCAATGAGCAGTTCTTC. Amino acids: CASTFRLAGESNEQFF.

The chain couples TRBV24-1 to TRBJ1-5, with D possibly TRBD1 on 5 matching bases. The CDR3 totals 13 residues. Trimming took off 4 bases at V and 7 bases at J, with 10 bases between the two ends. Germline V CDR1 and CDR2: KGHDR, SFDVKD. The CDR3 sequence is CATSEGEWQPQHF. DNA of the CDR3: TGTGCCACCAGTGAGGGGGAGTGGCAGCCCCAGCATTTT.

This clonotype was observed a handful of times. The rearrangement uses TRBV7-9 and TRBJ2-3, with D possibly TRBD1 on 5 matching bases. This CDR3 region has 12 residues. V lost 7 bases and J 14 bases, leaving 19 bases between the germline ends. The V gene's germline CDR1 is SEHNR and CDR2 FQNEAQ (reference sequence). Here the CDR3 DNA reads TGTGCCAGCACCGAGCCAGGGATAATTGGGTATTTT. Encoded protein: CASTEPGIIGYF.

This clonotype was seen at least ten times. The rearrangement joins TRBV27 to TRBJ2-7; TRBD1 matches 10 bases. The CDR3 extends over 15 amino acids. Losses at the gene ends were 3 bases for V and 3 bases for J; bases not matched to a gene: 5. Germline V lookup: CDR1 MNHEY, CDR2 SMNVEV (reference sequence). CDR3 in DNA: TGTGCCAGCAGTTTCGGGACAGGGGCCTTCTACGAGCAGTACTTC. Translated, it gives CASSFGTGAFYEQYF.

This clonotype has a handful of counts. The chain combines TRBV27 with TRBJ2-7; D remains ambiguous. The CDR3 spans 13 residues. The V gene's germline CDR1 is MNHEY and CDR2 SMNVEV (reference sequence). The V end was cut by 6 bases, the J end by 3 bases, with 12 bases between. The CDR3 region is CASRPSPGYEQYF. CDR3 in DNA: TGTGCCAGCAGACCCTCGCCCGGCTACGAGCAGTACTTC.

The V call is TRBV29-1, the J call TRBJ2-5, with a weak D call TRBD1 (5 bases). Trimming took 3 bases from V and 1 from J, leaving 9 bases between them. This CDR3 has 13 amino acids. Germline V lookup: CDR1 SQVTM, CDR2 ANQGSEA. CDR3 amino acids: CSVDDSPQETQYF. Written as DNA, the CDR3 is TGCAGCGTTGACGACAGCCCCCAAGAGACCCAGTACTTC.

This clonotype was counted at least ten times. The chain couples TRBV6-2 or TRBV6-3 to TRBJ2-1; no reliable D call. Germline CDR1 is MNHEY and CDR2 is SVGEGT. With 1 base removed from V and 6 bases from J, the gap between germline ends came to 1 base. The CDR3 has 11 amino acids. For the CDR3, the DNA is TGTGCCAGCAGTTACTTCAATGAGCAGTTCTTC. Residues: CASSYFNEQFF.

This sequence joins TRBV6-5 and TRBJ1-4; unclear D gene. V lost 0 bases and J 6 bases, leaving 11 bases between the germline ends. The CDR3 sequence is 15 residues long. CDR1 MNHEY and CDR2 SVGAGI come from the germline V gene. Written as DNA, the CDR3 is TGTGCCAGCAGTTACTCGAGCAGGTTCCATGAAAAACTGTTTTTT. Its protein product is CASSYSSRFHEKLFF.

This chain uses TRBV11-3 with TRBJ2-3; D is perhaps TRBD1 (7 bases). This CDR3 has 16 residues. Between the trimmed V and J ends, which lost 6 bases and 0 bases, there was a span of 16 bases. Per germline, CDR1 SGHNT and CDR2 YENEEA. CDR3 sequence reads: CASRDYRGPSTDTQYF. In DNA, the CDR3 is TGTGCCAGCAGGGACTACAGGGGACCCAGCACAGATACGCAGTATTTT.

This clonotype was seen at least ten times. V and J are TRBV9 and TRBJ1-1, with D possibly TRBD1 on 6 matching bases. Germline-derived CDR1 and CDR2 are SGDLS and YYNGEE. Trimming pared 0 bases from V and 7 bases from J, leaving 7 bases between. This CDR3 comprises 12 residues. The CDR3 reads CASSVGGGEAFF. In DNA, the CDR3 is TGTGCCAGCAGCGTAGGAGGGGGTGAAGCTTTCTTT.

This clonotype was counted a few times. The V and J genes are TRBV7-2 and TRBJ2-5; possible D gene TRBD1, 6 bases. In germline, CDR1 is SGHTA, CDR2 FQGNSA. V was clipped by 8 bases and J by 5 bases, with 15 bases between them. The CDR3 covers 13 residues. The CDR3 region has the DNA TGTGCCAGCCGACAAACAGGGTTGGAGACCCAGTACTTC. The encoded protein is CASRQTGLETQYF.

In its sample, this clonotype was seen many times. This rearrangement joins TRBV4-3 to TRBJ2-7; tentative D call: TRBD1 (5 bases). This CDR3 has 13 amino acids. The germline CDR1 and CDR2 sequences are LGHNA and YSLEER. The ends were cut back, 1 base at V and 7 bases at J, with 11 bases in the middle. For the CDR3, the DNA is TGCGCCAGCAGCCAAGCTCAGGGAACAGAGCAGTACTTC. Translation: CASSQAQGTEQYF.

This clonotype was detected only a few times. The genes are TRBV11-1 and TRBJ2-7; D not resolved. The CDR3 length is 18 residues. Between the trimmed V and J ends, which lost 2 bases and 3 bases, there was a span of 23 bases. CDR1 and CDR2 from the germline V gene are SGHAT and FQDESV (reference sequence). CDR3 amino acids: CASSLPAVGPGLDYEQYF. CDR3 DNA: TGTGCCAGCAGCTTACCGGCGGTGGGCCCGGGTTTAGACTACGAGCAGTACTTC.

This clonotype came up a few times. The chain combines TRBV30 with TRBJ2-1; 9 bases line up with TRBD1. This CDR3 is 11 amino acids long. Germline assignment: CDR1 GTSNPN and CDR2 SVGIG (reference sequence). J lost 14 bases, V lost 3 bases, and 5 bases had no gene match. Written as DNA, the CDR3 is TGTGCCTGGAGCGGACAGGGGAGAGAGTTCTTC. Amino acid sequence: CAWSGQGREFF. The complete variable domain, with remaining parts taken from reference TRBV30 and TRBJ2-1, reads SQTIHQWPATLVQPVGSPLSLECTVEGTSNPNLYWYRQAAGRGLQLLFYSVGIGQISSEVPQNLSASRPQDRQFILSSKKLLLSDSGFYLCAWSGQGREFFGPGTRLTVL.

There are many counts of this clonotype. This CDR3 is CSAKLDSRDTMQETQYF. The CDR3 DNA reads as TGCAGTGCTAAGCTCGATTCCCGGGACACCATGCAAGAGACCCAGTACTTC. The chain uses TRBV20-1 and TRBJ2-5, with D possibly matching TRBD1 (6 bases). The CDR3 loop spans 17 amino acids. Trimming removed 4 bases at V and 2 bases at J, with 23 bases between. From germline, CDR1 is DFQATT and CDR2 SNEGSKA (reference sequence).

Only a few counts were recorded for this clonotype. This chain joins TRBV29-1 and TRBJ2-7; D is ambiguous. There are 13 residues in the CDR3. V was pared by 2 bases and J by 3 bases, with 11 bases between. Germline values: CDR1 SQVTM, CDR2 ANQGSEA. The CDR3 protein is CSVERQEGYEQYF. CDR3 bases: TGCAGCGTTGAACGTCAGGAAGGCTACGAGCAGTACTTC.

The genes are TRBV12-3 or TRBV12-4 and TRBJ2-7, with TRBD2 identical over 10 bases. The V segment lost 11 bases and the J segment 2 bases; nucleotides outside the gene matches: 3. The CDR3 is 12 residues long. This CDR3 is CASGTSAYEQYF. CDR3 bases: TGTGCCTCCGGGACTAGCGCCTACGAGCAGTACTTC.

The table lists this clonotype with a few counts. V usage is TRBV19 and J usage is TRBJ2-7, with 7 bases that match TRBD1. This CDR3 spans 16 amino acids. CDR1 and CDR2 (germline): LNHDA, SQIVND (reference sequence). Germline trimming cut 6 bases from V and 1 base from J; bases unmatched to any gene: 12. The CDR3 coding sequence is TGTGCCAGTAGCCTCCTGCCGGGACAGCCGTCCTACGAGCAGTACTTC. This translates into CASSLLPGQPSYEQYF.

This clonotype occurred a few times. The chain uses TRBV24-1 and TRBJ2-3; D is unresolved. This CDR3 has 13 residues. V was cut by 5 bases and J by 1 base, with 6 bases left in between. Germline lookup yields CDR1 KGHDR and CDR2 SFDVKD. CDR3 in DNA: TGTGCCACCAGTGCTCTCCGCACAGATACGCAGTATTTT. It yields the protein CATSALRTDTQYF.

The chain couples TRBV10-2 to TRBJ2-3; TRBD2 is a possible D gene (6 bases). CDR1 is WSHSY and CDR2 is SAAADI in the germline V gene. The V end lost 7 bases, the J end lost 2 bases, and 13 bases lay between the germline ends. This CDR3 has 14 amino acids. DNA for the CDR3: TGCGCCAGCACCCAACGGGAGACCACAGATACGCAGTATTTT. It codes for CASTQRETTDTQYF.

This clonotype was observed a handful of times. The V and J genes are TRBV10-2 and TRBJ2-7; 9 nucleotides line up with TRBD2. The germline CDR1 and CDR2 sequences are WSHSY and SAAADI. The junction had 12 bases not matched to a gene; V was cut back by 6 bases and J by 3 bases. CDR3 length: 16 residues. The CDR3 is CASRRQFSGRIYEQYF. As DNA, the CDR3 is TGCGCCAGCAGGAGACAGTTTAGCGGGAGAATCTACGAGCAGTACTTC.

The sample holds a few counts of this clonotype. This chain connects TRBV7-3 to TRBJ2-3, with 13 bases lining up with TRBD2. Germline CDR1 SGHTA, CDR2 FQGTGA. Trimming at V came to 6 bases and at J to 7 bases, leaving 4 bases not matched to a gene. CDR3 size: 14 residues. CDR3 in amino acids: CASSPTSGGNTQYF. The CDR3 DNA follows: TGTGCCAGCAGTCCGACTAGCGGGGGGAATACGCAGTATTTT.